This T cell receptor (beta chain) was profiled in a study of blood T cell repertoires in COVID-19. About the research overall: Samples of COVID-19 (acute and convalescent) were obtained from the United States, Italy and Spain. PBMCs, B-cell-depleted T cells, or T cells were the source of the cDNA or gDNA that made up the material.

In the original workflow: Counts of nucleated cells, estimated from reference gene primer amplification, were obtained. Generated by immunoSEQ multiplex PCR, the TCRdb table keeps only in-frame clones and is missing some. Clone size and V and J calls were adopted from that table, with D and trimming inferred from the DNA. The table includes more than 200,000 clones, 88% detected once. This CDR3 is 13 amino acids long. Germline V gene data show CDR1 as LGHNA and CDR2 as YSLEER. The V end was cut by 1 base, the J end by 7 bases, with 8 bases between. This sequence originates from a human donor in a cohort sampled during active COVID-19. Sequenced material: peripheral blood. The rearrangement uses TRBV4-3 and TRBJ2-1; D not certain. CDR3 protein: CASSQAPANEQFF. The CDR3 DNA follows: TGCGCCAGCAGCCAAGCCCCAGCGAATGAGCAGTTCTTC.